Below, 31 T cell receptor beta chains from the same sample are listed, as sequenced in a study of OX40 agonist ivuxolimab in advanced cancers. Libraries were prepared by immunoSEQ multiplex PCR; TCRdb keeps only in-frame clonotypes and omits some of them. This table holds fewer than 90,000 clones, roughly 80% found once. The specimen comprised CD4+ or CD8+ T cells sorted from blood, sampled in a trial of the OX40 agonist ivuxolimab. The source is an adult with an advanced solid tumor such as melanoma, head and neck, liver or kidney cancer.

For this clone: The junction differs from germline at one of its ends, possibly a read error. The chain joins TRBV2 to TRBJ2-3; TRBD2 matches 16 bases. This CDR3 is 13 amino acids long. CDR1 and CDR2 (germline): SNHLY, FYNNEI. The CDR3 spells CASSEEGLAGGQF. In DNA form, the CDR3 reads TGTGCCAGCAGTGAAGAGGGACTAGCGGGGGGGCAATTT.

The chain links TRBV30 to TRBJ2-3; 9 bases map to TRBD1. Unmatched junction bases numbered 7, after V lost 3 bases and J lost 3 bases. Per germline, CDR1 GTSNPN and CDR2 SVGIG (reference sequence). The CDR3 loop spans 15 amino acids. CDR3 loop: CAWSERDRATDTQYF. CDR3 in DNA: TGTGCCTGGAGCGAACGGGACAGGGCTACAGATACGCAGTATTTT.

This clone has only one observation. The V and J genes are TRBV28 and TRBJ1-5; D gene unclear. The V and J ends lost 6 bases and 3 bases respectively, with 15 bases between them. The germline V gene has CDR1 MDHEN and CDR2 SYDVKM. This CDR3 has 15 amino acids. The CDR3 DNA is TGTGCCAGCAGGCCGAGTAGAGGTATCAATCAGCCCCAGCATTTT. It translates to CASRPSRGINQPQHF.

This rearrangement joins TRBV2 to TRBJ2-5; D perhaps matches TRBD1 (5 bases). The germline V gene has CDR1 SNHLY and CDR2 FYNNEI. This CDR3 has 13 amino acids. Trimming removed 5 bases at V and 4 bases at J, with 11 bases between. In nucleotides, the CDR3 is TGTGCCAGCAGTCTCGGACAACCAGAGACCCAGTACTTC. Residues: CASSLGQPETQYF.

This sequence joins TRBV5-5 and TRBJ2-7, with no clear D. Trimming pared 0 bases from V and 3 bases from J, leaving 10 bases between. The CDR3 totals 14 residues. Germline lookup yields CDR1 SGHKS and CDR2 YYEKEE (reference sequence). The CDR3 bases are TGTGCCAGCAGCTTGGTGGCGACGGGCTACGAGCAGTACTTC. Amino acid sequence: CASSLVATGYEQYF. The full variable domain, with the rest looked up from reference TRBV5-5 and TRBJ2-7, is DAGVTQSPTHLIKTRGQQVTLRCSPISGHKSVSWYQQVLGQGPQFIFQYYEKEERGRGNFPDRFSARQFPNYSSELNVNALLLGDSALYLCASSLVATGYEQYFGPGTRLTVT.

This clone appeared a few times. The chain joins TRBV9 to TRBJ1-5; no firm D call. This CDR3 spans 15 amino acids. Trimming took off 3 bases at V and 0 bases at J, with 10 bases between the two ends. The germline gives CDR1 SGDLS, CDR2 YYNGEE. The DNA of the CDR3 is TGTGCCAGCAGCGCTCTCGACTCTAGCAATCAGCCCCAGCATTTT. This codes for CASSALDSSNQPQHF.

The chain employs TRBV30 and TRBJ2-7, with D possibly matching TRBD1 (5 bases). This CDR3 region has 12 residues. Between the trimmed V and J ends, which lost 4 bases and 12 bases, there was a span of 19 bases. The V gene's germline CDR1 is GTSNPN and CDR2 SVGIG (reference sequence). Here the CDR3 reads CAWTTLRGGRYF. As DNA, the CDR3 is TGTGCCTGGACCACGCTTAGGGGTGGTCGGTACTTC.

The chain uses TRBV6-1 and TRBJ2-5; the match to TRBD2 covers 9 bases. This CDR3 spans 14 amino acids. The germline V gene has CDR1 MNHNS and CDR2 SASEGT. V was clipped by 4 bases and J by 2 bases; unmatched bases: 2. The chain's CDR3 is CASSVAGDQETQYF. Here the CDR3 DNA reads TGTGCCAGCAGTGTAGCGGGGGATCAAGAGACCCAGTACTTC.

The CDR3 DNA follows: TGTGCCGGGGGGGGTAACAATGAGCAGTTCTTC. Its protein is CAGGGNNEQFF. The rearrangement links TRBV7-9 to TRBJ2-1, with 7 bases lining up with TRBD2. Germline assignment: CDR1 SEHNR and CDR2 FQNEAQ (reference sequence). Losses at the gene ends were 11 bases for V and 5 bases for J; bases not matched to a gene: 3. The CDR3 is 11 amino acids.

The chain carries TRBV25-1 and TRBJ2-7; D is tentatively TRBD1 or TRBD2 (6 bases each). CDR1 and CDR2 (germline): MGHDK, SYGVNS. The CDR3 is 13 residues long. V lost 7 bases to trimming and J lost 7 bases, with 17 bases between them. CDR3 DNA sequence: TGTGCCAGCACCTTAGGTACAGGGAGGGAGCAGTACTTC. Its protein is CASTLGTGREQYF.

The rearrangement links TRBV5-1 to TRBJ1-6; weak D call: TRBD1 (5 bases). V was cut by 1 base and J by 7 bases, with 12 bases left in between. The CDR3 runs to 15 residues. Germline V lookup: CDR1 SGHRS, CDR2 YFSETQ. For the CDR3, the DNA is TGCGCCAGCAGCTTGACCGGGACGTTGAATTCACCCCTCCACTTT. This sequence encodes CASSLTGTLNSPLHF.

This clone was seen a handful of times. The chain recombines TRBV18 with TRBJ1-2; no clear D. V was cut by 2 bases and J by 0 bases, with 16 bases left in between. Germline V gene lookup returns CDR1 KGHSH and CDR2 LQKENI. There are 17 residues in the CDR3. The CDR3 DNA sequence: TGTGCCAGCTCACCAGGTGGAACAGAACGAGCTAACTATGGCTACACCTTC. It encodes CASSPGGTERANYGYTF.

The CDR3 nucleotides read TGCGCCAGCAGCCTGCAACAGGGGGCAAACATTCAGTACTTC. This sequence encodes CASSLQQGANIQYF. The genes are TRBV5-1 and TRBJ2-4; 9 bases fit TRBD1. Germline V lookup: CDR1 SGHRS, CDR2 YFSETQ. V was clipped by 4 bases and J by 6 bases; unmatched bases: 5. The CDR3 has 14 amino acids. Full variable domain (missing parts from reference TRBV5-1 and TRBJ2-4): KAGVTQTPRYLIKTRGQQVTLSCSPISGHRSVSWYQQTPGQGLQFLFEYFSETQRNKGNFPGRFSGRQFSNSRSEMNVSTLELGDSALYLCASSLQQGANIQYFGAGTRLSVL.

The V call is TRBV28, the J call TRBJ1-1; perhaps TRBD1 as D (5 bases). CDR1 and CDR2 (germline): MDHEN, SYDVKM. The length of the CDR3 is 16 residues. The V end lost 7 bases, the J end lost 1 base, and 19 bases lay between the germline ends. The CDR3 bases are TGTGCCAGCAATAAGAGGAGGGGAGGTCGGAACACTGAAGCTTTCTTT. Amino acid sequence: CASNKRRGGRNTEAFF.

This chain uses TRBV12-5 with TRBJ1-1; D is uncertain. This CDR3 is built from 14 residues. Trimming cost V 6 bases and J 3 bases, with 14 bases left between them. The germline V gene has CDR1 LGHNT and CDR2 FRNRAP. Written as DNA, the CDR3 is TGTGCTAGTGGCTGGGGAGGGAAGGACACTGAAGCTTTCTTT. It is translated as CASGWGGKDTEAFF.

The V call is TRBV5-4, the J call TRBJ2-4; D gene ambiguous. CDR1 and CDR2 from the germline V gene are SGHNT and YYREEE (reference sequence). V was trimmed by 4 bases and J by 0 bases, leaving 11 bases between them. CDR3 size: 15 residues. The CDR3 sequence: CASSPAPVAKNIQYF. The CDR3, as DNA: TGTGCCAGCAGCCCGGCGCCGGTAGCCAAAAACATTCAGTACTTC.

The chain couples TRBV27 to TRBJ1-5; tentatively, D is TRBD1 (5 bases). CDR3 length equals 16 residues. The germline V and J ends were trimmed by 6 bases and 6 bases, with 21 bases remaining between them. Germline lookup yields CDR1 MNHEY and CDR2 SMNVEV (reference sequence). CDR3 loop: CASRSWDDGRGQPQHF. CDR3 sequence (DNA): TGTGCCAGCAGATCGTGGGACGACGGACGCGGTCAGCCCCAGCATTTT.

V usage is TRBV5-1 and J usage is TRBJ1-1, with 7 bases identical to TRBD1. This CDR3 spans 15 amino acids. Germline CDR1 SGHRS, CDR2 YFSETQ. The trim removed 5 bases at V and 0 bases at J, leaving 7 bases unmatched. The CDR3: CASSSPTGMNTEAFF. The CDR3 bases are TGCGCCAGCAGTTCTCCGACAGGGATGAACACTGAAGCTTTCTTT.

Worth noting for this clone: This specimen includes other DNA sequences encoding the same CDR3. The V and J genes are TRBV5-1 and TRBJ2-5, with D possibly matching TRBD1 (6 bases). In germline, CDR1 is SGHRS, CDR2 YFSETQ. The V gene lost 2 bases and the J gene lost 2 bases, with 7 bases spanning the gap. This CDR3 contains 13 residues. CDR3 coding DNA: TGCGCCAGCAGCTTAGGGGGACAAGAGACCCAGTACTTC. Translation: CASSLGGQETQYF.

The V gene is TRBV7-9, the J gene TRBJ1-2; tentative D call: TRBD1 (5 bases). The CDR3 loop spans 15 amino acids. CDR1 and CDR2 (germline): SEHNR, FQNEAQ (reference sequence). Deletions cut 5 bases from V and 1 base from J, with 14 bases between. CDR3 sequence reads: CASSVVGDLNYGYTF. The CDR3 DNA follows: TGTGCCAGCAGCGTTGTGGGGGATCTTAACTATGGCTACACCTTC.

J is TRBJ2-5 and V is TRBV5-1; D possibly matches TRBD1 or TRBD2 (5 bases each). Trimming left V 3 bases short and J 2 bases short, with 14 bases between. The germline gives CDR1 SGHRS, CDR2 YFSETQ. The CDR3 extends over 15 amino acids. CDR3 sequence (DNA): TGCGCCAGCAGCTCCCGAGTCAGGGAGCAAGAGACCCAGTACTTC. Translating it yields CASSSRVREQETQYF.

The chain combines TRBV29-1 with TRBJ2-1; 8 bases align to TRBD1. V was clipped by 7 bases and J by 7 bases; unmatched bases: 15. Germline-derived CDR1 and CDR2 are SQVTM and ANQGSEA. The CDR3 contains 15 residues. The DNA of the CDR3 is TGCAGCGCCCGAAGTTCCCAGGGGGCGAAAAATGAGCAGTTCTTC. It yields the protein CSARSSQGAKNEQFF.

Of note for this clone: In the same sample, other DNA sequences code for this CDR3. The CDR3 sequence: CASSGTGERSPLHF. The CDR3 region has the DNA TGTGCCAGCTCAGGGACAGGGGAGCGCTCACCCCTCCACTTT. The rearrangement joins TRBV18 to TRBJ1-6; 10 bases agree with TRBD1. Germline V gives CDR1 KGHSH, CDR2 LQKENI. The CDR3 is made up of 14 amino acids. Trimming took 5 bases from V and 10 from J; bases not matched to a gene: 5.

The chain joins TRBV7-9 to TRBJ1-2; D uncertain. The CDR3 runs 13 residues. In germline, CDR1 is SEHNR, CDR2 FQNEAQ (reference sequence). V was pared by 2 bases and J by 10 bases, with 14 bases between. As DNA, the CDR3 is TGTGCCAGCAGCTTATCGACACCTGGGGACTACACCTTC. Protein product: CASSLSTPGDYTF.

The chain recombines TRBV7-2 with TRBJ2-1; D is perhaps TRBD1 (5 bases). Germline CDR1 and CDR2: SGHTA and FQGNSA. The CDR3 length is 15 residues. V lost 7 bases to trimming and J lost 3 bases, with 16 bases between them. CDR3 sequence reads: CASNTRRTSYNEQFF. DNA for the CDR3: TGTGCCAGCAATACACGGCGGACAAGCTACAATGAGCAGTTCTTC.

This clone was counted a single time. This chain joins TRBV5-4 and TRBJ2-2; 7 nucleotides align to TRBD2. V shed 4 bases, J shed 6 bases, and the junction held 15 bases outside the gene matches. Germline V gene lookup returns CDR1 SGHNT and CDR2 YYREEE (reference sequence). CDR3 length: 17 amino acids. CDR3 sequence: CASSPTVAGVLSGELFF. The CDR3, as DNA: TGTGCCAGCAGCCCTACCGTGGCGGGGGTCTTGTCCGGGGAGCTGTTTTTT.

This clone was seen a single time. The V and J genes are TRBV6-1 and TRBJ2-7, with D tentatively TRBD2 (6 bases). Germline values: CDR1 MNHNS, CDR2 SASEGT. Trimming removed 4 bases at V and 6 bases at J, with 16 bases between. CDR3 length equals 14 residues. The CDR3 DNA reads TGTGCCAGCAGTGGGGGACTGACCTCTACCGAGCAGTACTTC. Translation gives CASSGGLTSTEQYF.

The V gene is TRBV7-8, the J gene TRBJ2-5; D possibly uses TRBD1 or TRBD2 (6 bases each). V shed 5 bases and J shed 1 base, with 23 bases lying between them. In germline, CDR1 is SGHVS, CDR2 FQNEAQ. The CDR3 has 18 residues. DNA of the CDR3: TGTGCCAGCAGCCTCGGGTCGGGGGCACGGGTTATCCAAGAGACCCAGTACTTC. Translation gives CASSLGSGARVIQETQYF.

This clone is medium-sized. The genes are TRBV5-4 and TRBJ2-2; D remains ambiguous. Looked up from germline, CDR1 is SGHNT and CDR2 is YYREEE (reference sequence). This CDR3 region has 15 residues. V lost 0 bases to trimming and J lost 6 bases, with 12 bases between them. In DNA, the CDR3 is TGTGCCAGCAGCTTGGCGGATAGGGTCGCCGGGGAGCTGTTTTTT. Residues: CASSLADRVAGELFF.

The chain is built from TRBV6-1 and TRBJ1-2; a possible D gene is TRBD1 (6 bases). Looked up from germline, CDR1 is MNHNS and CDR2 is SASEGT. This CDR3 comprises 14 residues. With 3 bases removed from V and 4 bases from J, the gap between germline ends came to 12 bases. The CDR3, as DNA: TGTGCCAGCAGTGAGTCCCAGGGGTCCTATGGCTACACCTTC. As protein: CASSESQGSYGYTF.

The chain links TRBV2 to TRBJ2-5, with 9 nucleotides matching TRBD1. This CDR3 contains 15 residues. Per the germline V gene, CDR1 is SNHLY and CDR2 is FYNNEI. V lost 0 bases to trimming and J lost 7 bases; unmatched junction nucleotides: 6. The CDR3: CASSEAGQGSVTQYF. In nucleotides, the CDR3 is TGTGCCAGCAGTGAAGCGGGACAGGGATCAGTGACCCAGTACTTC.